This entry is about one T cell receptor beta chain. Its specificity is unknown. The method was immunoSEQ multiplex PCR; TCRdb's version includes in-frame clones alone and lacks a portion of them. Of 68,000 or so clones listed, just over 90% are singletons. The record originates from a study of CD4 T cells in relation to SARS-CoV-2 and coronaviruses. The study's findings and limits: This crossreactivity analysis covered spike protein alone, no other viral proteins.

CD4+ T cells from unexposed donors were obtained before the COVID-19 pandemic (2011-2018). This TCR was sampled from a human donor in good health. The sequenced material came from naive CD4+ T cells from PBMCs. Regarding subset: naive CD4+ T cells isolated by negative enrichment.

CDR3 bases: TGTGCCAGCAACCCAGGGGTAGCGGGATATAATGAGCAGTTCTTC. It codes for CASNPGVAGYNEQFF. The V call is TRBV7-9, the J call TRBJ2-1; 8 bases match TRBD2. CDR3 length: 15 residues. Trimming cost V 7 bases and J 7 bases; bases outside gene matches: 12. CDR1 and CDR2 (germline): SEHNR, FQNEAQ (reference sequence). The full variable domain, rest sourced from reference TRBV7-9 and TRBJ2-1, is DTGVSQNPRHKITKRGQNVTFRCDPISEHNRLYWYRQTLGQGPEFLTYFQNEAQLEKSRLLSDRFSAERPKGSFSTLEIQRTEQGDSAMYLCASNPGVAGYNEQFFGPGTRLTVL.